This T cell receptor (beta chain) was found in a study of T cell repertoires in cytomegalovirus infection. Study context: Newly reported HLA-C-restricted and thoroughly characterized HLA-B-restricted CMV epitopes were employed. Matching HLA type and CMV infection were both indicated by public TCR beta signatures.

This clonotype has just a few counts. Its target is unknown. Germline CDR1 and CDR2: LNHDA and SQIVND (reference sequence). The CDR3 runs to 16 residues. V lost 5 bases and J lost 4, with 20 bases in between. TCRdb used MiXCR to reprocess the reads, holding one entry per CDR3 protein. Among fewer than 1,000,000 distinct CDR3 sequences, around 30% were seen once, and the ten largest hold more than 13%. Study-level results: HLA-C-restricted TCR beta clonotypes specific for CMV led the ex vivo response.

This TCR was recovered from a human donor in good health (CMV status not recorded). Some clones in this sample may be carry-over from other donors' samples. The starting material was cultured CD8+ T cells from PBMCs, obtained from culture after CMV antigen stimulation. The chain recombines TRBV19 with TRBJ1-2; possibly TRBD1 for D (5 bases). The CDR3 coding sequence is TGTGCCAGTAGTTGGAGGGGAGGCTATATTTTCTATGGCTACACCTTC. Encoded protein: CASSWRGGYIFYGYTF.